This TCR beta chain is from a study of shared clonotypes between healthy human individuals. Study-wide points: Larger richness was generally estimated for naive than memory subsets.

Donors included only healthy HIV-negative adults lacking recent acute infections or vaccinations. The assay was immunoSEQ multiplex PCR, and TCRdb's table has in-frame clones only and misses some. The profile covers around 2,000,000 clones, with roughly 94% appearing a single time and 0.13% taken by the ten largest. Regarding this clone: The antigen remains unidentified.

Deletions cut 4 bases from V and 4 bases from J, with 19 bases between. Germline lookup yields CDR1 SQVTM and CDR2 ANQGSEA. This CDR3 is 15 amino acids long. The chain combines TRBV29-1 with TRBJ2-5, with D perhaps TRBD1 (6 bases). Sequencing was performed on naive CD4+ T cells sorted from blood. Subset of the sample: CD45RA+ positively selected. The receptor was derived from a man aged 18 to 35 in good health. CDR3 in DNA: TGCAGCGTTGGACCGGCAGGGGCCGTGTCAGAGACCCAGTACTTC. Protein: CSVGPAGAVSETQYF. Based on the CDR3 plus reference TRBV29-1 and TRBJ2-5, the full variable domain is SAVISQKPSRDICQRGTSLTIQCQVDSQVTMMFWYRQQPGQSLTLIATANQGSEATYESGFVIDKFPISRPNLTFSTLTVSNMSPEDSSIYLCSVGPAGAVSETQYFGPGTRLLVL.